This section outlines one T cell receptor beta chain sequence together with its context. TCRdb reanalysed the 5' RACE reads using MiXCR and keeps one entry per CDR3 protein. Of hundreds of thousands of distinct CDR3 sequences listed, roughly 4% are singletons. The data are from a study of T cells after yellow fever vaccination. Germline values: CDR1 LGHDT, CDR2 YNNKEL (reference sequence). Trimming pared 7 bases from V and 0 bases from J, leaving 16 bases between. This CDR3 is built from 15 residues. This clonotype was obtained from a man between 18 and 35 years old who received the YFV17D yellow fever vaccine. V gene TRBV3-1 combines with J gene TRBJ2-7; D unclear. This specimen consisted of PBMCs, obtained 5 days after the yellow fever booster vaccination. CDR3 sequence (DNA): TGTGCCAGCACCAATATGGACGGTTACTCCTACGAGCAGTACTTC. It specifies CASTNMDGYSYEQYF.